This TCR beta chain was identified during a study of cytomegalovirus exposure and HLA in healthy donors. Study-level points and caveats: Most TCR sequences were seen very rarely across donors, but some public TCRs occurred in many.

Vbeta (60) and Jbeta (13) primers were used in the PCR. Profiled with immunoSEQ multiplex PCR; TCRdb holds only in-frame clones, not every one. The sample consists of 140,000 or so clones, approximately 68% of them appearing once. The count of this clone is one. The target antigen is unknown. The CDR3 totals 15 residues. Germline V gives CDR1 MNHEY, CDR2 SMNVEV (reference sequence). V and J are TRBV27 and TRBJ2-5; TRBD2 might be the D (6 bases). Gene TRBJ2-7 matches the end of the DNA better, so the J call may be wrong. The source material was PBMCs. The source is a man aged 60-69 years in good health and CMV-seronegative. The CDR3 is CASSLISGQFDEQYF. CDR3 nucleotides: TGTGCCAGCAGTTTGATTAGCGGACAATTCGACGAGCAGTACTTC.